Following are 14 T cell receptor beta chains from one sample sequenced in a study of identical twins. One entry per CDR3 protein, called by TCRdb with MiXCR from the 5' RACE reads. The data show hundreds of thousands of distinct CDR3 sequences, roughly 18% seen once. These sequences were also reported in another study, on T cells expressing NK-cell markers.

Source material: PBMCs. Receptors were obtained from a woman younger than 30 in good health.

The genes are TRBV6-1 and TRBJ2-6; no clear D gene. The germline CDR1 and CDR2 sequences are MNHNS and SASEGT. The length of the CDR3 is 15 residues. With 7 bases removed from V and 0 bases from J, the gap between germline ends came to 10 bases. The CDR3 coding sequence is TGTGCCAGCAAACCAGGCCTCTCTGGGGCCAACGTCCTGACTTTC. This gives the protein CASKPGLSGANVLTF.

Regarding this clonotype: The junction differs from germline at one of its ends, possibly a read error. The chain joins TRBV6-1 to TRBJ1-5; TRBD1 matches 7 bases. Germline CDR1 MNHNS, CDR2 SASEGT. The CDR3 spans 14 residues. Written as DNA, the CDR3 is TGTGCCAGCAGGCCCCAAGGGGGCAAGCAGCCCCAGCATTTT. The encoded protein is CASRPQGGKQPQHF.

This clonotype occurred a few times. The chain employs TRBV12-3 or TRBV12-4 and TRBJ2-1, with 10 bases identical to TRBD2. The V and J ends lost 3 bases and 3 bases, in that order; junction bases with no gene match: 5. The length of the CDR3 is 16 residues. CDR3 DNA: TGTGCCAGCAGTTTTTATAGCGGGAGGCGCTACAATGAGCAGTTCTTC. It encodes CASSFYSGRRYNEQFF.

The genes are TRBV7-9 and TRBJ1-6; a possible D gene is TRBD1 (6 bases). The germline V gene encodes CDR1 SEHNR and CDR2 FQNEAQ (reference sequence). This CDR3 is built from 14 residues. Trimming took off 5 bases at V and 5 bases at J, with 10 bases between the two ends. In nucleotides, the CDR3 is TGTGCCAGCAGCCGGACAGATCATAATTCACCCCTCCACTTT. Protein sequence: CASSRTDHNSPLHF.

The genes are TRBV28 and TRBJ2-7; 9 nucleotides match TRBD2. This CDR3 has 15 residues. The V gene end was trimmed by 7 bases and the J gene end by 3 bases; junction bases not matched to a gene: 10. Germline-derived CDR1 and CDR2 are MDHEN and SYDVKM. CDR3 sequence reads: CASTSSGRVSYEQYF. The CDR3 nucleotides are TGTGCCAGCACCAGTAGCGGGAGAGTTAGCTACGAGCAGTACTTC.

The rearrangement links TRBV20-1 to TRBJ2-1; D uncertain. Germline V gene lookup returns CDR1 DFQATT and CDR2 SNEGSKA (reference sequence). V was cut by 0 bases and J by 4 bases, with 10 bases left in between. The CDR3 contains 14 residues. DNA for the CDR3: TGCAGTGCTAGAGATCAGGAGACGTACAATGAGCAGTTCTTC. It is translated as CSARDQETYNEQFF.

This clonotype was picked up many times. The J gene is TRBJ2-1, the V gene TRBV12-3 or TRBV12-4, with 8 positions matching TRBD1. With 7 bases clipped from V and 5 bases from J, the junction kept 10 bases outside the gene matches. There are 15 residues in the CDR3. CDR3 in amino acids: CASNNRDRLNNEQFF. In DNA, the CDR3 is TGTGCCAGCAATAACCGGGACAGGCTCAACAATGAGCAGTTCTTC.

This clonotype has only a few counts. The V call is TRBV9, the J call TRBJ2-3; no clear D. Trimming removed 4 bases at V and 4 bases at J, with 10 bases between. Germline CDR1 and CDR2: SGDLS and YYNGEE. The CDR3 is 13 amino acids. The CDR3 nucleotides read TGTGCCAGCAGCCATCGGACGTCAGATACGCAGTATTTT. This translates into CASSHRTSDTQYF. The entire variable domain, with the rest obtained from reference TRBV9 and TRBJ2-3, is as follows: DSGVTQTPKHLITATGQRVTLRCSPRSGDLSVYWYQQSLDQGLQFLIQYYNGEERAKGNILERFSAQQFPDLHSELNLSSLELGDSALYFCASSHRTSDTQYFGPGTRLTVL.

Only a few counts were recorded for this clonotype. The chain joins TRBV20-1 to TRBJ1-1; 10 bases match TRBD1. J was trimmed by 2 bases and V by 5 bases; bases with no gene match: 5. The germline V gene has CDR1 DFQATT and CDR2 SNEGSKA (reference sequence). This CDR3 is built from 14 residues. CDR3 loop: CSARRTGGNTEAFF. The CDR3 bases are TGCAGTGCTCGAAGGACAGGGGGTAACACTGAAGCTTTCTTT.

This clonotype was counted a few times. The CDR3 protein is CSASTGQKYGYTF. The CDR3 DNA reads as TGCAGTGCTAGTACGGGACAGAAATATGGCTACACCTTC. The genes are TRBV20-1 and TRBJ1-2; 7 nucleotides agree with TRBD1. The germline V gene has CDR1 DFQATT and CDR2 SNEGSKA (reference sequence). This CDR3 is 13 amino acids long. Trimming at V came to 3 bases and at J to 5 bases, leaving 6 bases not matched to a gene.

V usage is TRBV3-1 and J usage is TRBJ2-1, with 7 bases fitting TRBD2. CDR3 size: 14 residues. Germline CDR1 reads LGHDT; CDR2 reads YNNKEL (reference sequence). With V trimmed by 1 base and J by 5 bases, 2 bases remained unmatched. For the CDR3, the DNA is TGTGCCAGCAGCCAAGGGGCGGGAGACAATGAGCAGTTCTTC. This translates into CASSQGAGDNEQFF.

This clonotype came up a few times. This chain uses TRBV25-1 with TRBJ1-1; D perhaps matches TRBD1 (6 bases). The V and J ends lost 5 bases and 6 bases respectively, with 13 bases between them. Germline CDR1 and CDR2: MGHDK and SYGVNS. CDR3 length equals 13 residues. CDR3 DNA sequence: TGTGCCAGCAGTCGAGGGGGGTTTGCTGAAGCTTTCTTT. This codes for CASSRGGFAEAFF.

This clonotype was detected a few times. V is TRBV10-3 and J is TRBJ2-1, with TRBD1 matching 7 bases. Germline CDR1 ENHRY, CDR2 SYGVKD. V lost 8 bases, J lost 9 bases, and 7 bases stayed unmatched. This CDR3 spans 12 amino acids. CDR3 protein: CAIRPAGGEQFF. The CDR3 DNA reads as TGTGCCATCCGCCCGGCAGGGGGTGAGCAGTTCTTC.

This clonotype was detected a few times. The chain joins TRBV6-1 to TRBJ2-7, with a tentative D call TRBD2 (6 bases). V was clipped by 7 bases and J by 2 bases, with 15 bases between them. The CDR3 sequence is 14 residues long. Germline lookup yields CDR1 MNHNS and CDR2 SASEGT. The CDR3 nucleotides read TGTGCCAGCACCCGCGGGGAGCCGACCTACGAGCAGTACTTC. Translated, it gives CASTRGEPTYEQYF.